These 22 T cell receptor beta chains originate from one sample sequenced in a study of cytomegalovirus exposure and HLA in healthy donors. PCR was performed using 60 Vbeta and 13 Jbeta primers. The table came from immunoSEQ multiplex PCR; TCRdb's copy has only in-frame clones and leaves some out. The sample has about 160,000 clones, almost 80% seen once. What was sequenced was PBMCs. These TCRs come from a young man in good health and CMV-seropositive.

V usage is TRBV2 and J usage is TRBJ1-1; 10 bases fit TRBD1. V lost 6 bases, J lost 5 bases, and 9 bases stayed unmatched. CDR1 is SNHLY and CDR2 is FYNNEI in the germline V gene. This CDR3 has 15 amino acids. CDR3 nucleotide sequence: TGTGCCAGCAGGGCCACGGGACAGGGGTGGACTGAAGCTTTCTTT. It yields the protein CASRATGQGWTEAFF.

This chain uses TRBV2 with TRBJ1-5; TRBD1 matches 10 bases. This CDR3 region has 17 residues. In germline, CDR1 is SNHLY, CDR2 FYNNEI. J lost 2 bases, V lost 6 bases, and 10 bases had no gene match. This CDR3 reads CASRLDRGSRGNQPQHF. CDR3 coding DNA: TGTGCCAGCAGATTGGACAGGGGGTCTCGGGGCAATCAGCCCCAGCATTTT.

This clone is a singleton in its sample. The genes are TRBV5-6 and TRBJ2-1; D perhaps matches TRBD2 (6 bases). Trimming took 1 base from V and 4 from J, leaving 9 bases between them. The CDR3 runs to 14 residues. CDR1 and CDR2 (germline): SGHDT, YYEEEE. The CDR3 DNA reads TGTGCCAGCAGCTTGTGGGACTTGTACAATGAGCAGTTCTTC. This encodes CASSLWDLYNEQFF.

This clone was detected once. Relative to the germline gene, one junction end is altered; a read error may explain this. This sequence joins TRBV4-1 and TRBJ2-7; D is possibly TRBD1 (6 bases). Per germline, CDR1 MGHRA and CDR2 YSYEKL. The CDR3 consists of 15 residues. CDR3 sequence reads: CASSQGVGASDEQYF. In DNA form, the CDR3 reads TGTGCCAGCAGCCAAGGGGTGGGGGCCTCGGACGAGCAGTACTTC.

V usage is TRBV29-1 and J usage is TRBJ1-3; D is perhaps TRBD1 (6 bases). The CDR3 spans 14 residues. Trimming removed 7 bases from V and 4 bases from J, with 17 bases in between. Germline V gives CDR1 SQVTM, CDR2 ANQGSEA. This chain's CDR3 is CSAAPTGRGNTIYF. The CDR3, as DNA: TGCAGCGCCGCCCCCACAGGGCGAGGAAACACCATATATTTT.

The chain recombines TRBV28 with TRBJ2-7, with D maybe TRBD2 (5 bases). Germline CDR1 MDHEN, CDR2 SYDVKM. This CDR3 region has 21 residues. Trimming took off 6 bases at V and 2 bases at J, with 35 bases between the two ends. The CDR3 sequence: CASSFAYRSPLLRAWPYEQYF. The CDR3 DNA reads TGTGCCAGCAGCTTCGCCTACAGAAGCCCCCTGTTGCGGGCCTGGCCCTACGAGCAGTACTTC. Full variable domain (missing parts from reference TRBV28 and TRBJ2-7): DVKVTQSSRYLVKRTGEKVFLECVQDMDHENMFWYRQDPGLGLRLIYFSYDVKMKEKGDIPEGYSVSREKKERFSLILESASTNQTSMYLCASSFAYRSPLLRAWPYEQYFGPGTRLTVT.

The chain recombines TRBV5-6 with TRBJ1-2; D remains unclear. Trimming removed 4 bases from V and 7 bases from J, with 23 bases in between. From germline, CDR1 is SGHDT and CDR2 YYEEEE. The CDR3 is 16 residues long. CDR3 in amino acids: CASSPRPTRSFGGYTF. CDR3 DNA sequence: TGTGCCAGCAGCCCGCGCCCCACGCGGAGTTTCGGTGGCTACACCTTC. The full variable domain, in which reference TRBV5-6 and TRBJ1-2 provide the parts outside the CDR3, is DAGVTQSPTHLIKTRGQQVTLRCSPKSGHDTVSWYQQALGQGPQFIFQYYEEEERQRGNFPDRFSGHQFPNYSSELNVNALLLGDSALYLCASSPRPTRSFGGYTFGSGTRLTVV.

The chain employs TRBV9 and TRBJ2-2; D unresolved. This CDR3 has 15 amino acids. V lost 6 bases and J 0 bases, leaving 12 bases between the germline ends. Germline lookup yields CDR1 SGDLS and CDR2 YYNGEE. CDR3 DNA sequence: TGTGCCAGCACCTCCTCGAGCGCGAACACCGGGGAGCTGTTTTTT. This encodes CASTSSSANTGELFF.

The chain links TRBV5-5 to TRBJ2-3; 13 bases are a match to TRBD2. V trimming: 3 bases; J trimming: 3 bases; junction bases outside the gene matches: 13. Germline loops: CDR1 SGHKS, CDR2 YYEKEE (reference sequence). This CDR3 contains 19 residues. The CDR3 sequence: CASSSGTSGITALTDTQYF. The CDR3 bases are TGTGCCAGCAGCTCCGGGACTAGCGGGATCACGGCCTTGACAGATACGCAGTATTTT.

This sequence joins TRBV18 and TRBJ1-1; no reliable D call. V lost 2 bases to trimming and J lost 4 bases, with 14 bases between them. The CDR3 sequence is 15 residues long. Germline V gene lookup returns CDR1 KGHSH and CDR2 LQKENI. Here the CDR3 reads CASSPKAERSTEAFF. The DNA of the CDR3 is TGTGCCAGCTCACCAAAGGCGGAGCGTAGCACTGAAGCTTTCTTT.

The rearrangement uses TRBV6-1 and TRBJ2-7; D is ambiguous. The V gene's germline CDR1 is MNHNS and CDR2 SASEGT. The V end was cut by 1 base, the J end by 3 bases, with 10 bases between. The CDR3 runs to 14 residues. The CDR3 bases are TGTGCCAGCAGTGAAGAGCCAGCGTACTACGAGCAGTACTTC. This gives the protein CASSEEPAYYEQYF.

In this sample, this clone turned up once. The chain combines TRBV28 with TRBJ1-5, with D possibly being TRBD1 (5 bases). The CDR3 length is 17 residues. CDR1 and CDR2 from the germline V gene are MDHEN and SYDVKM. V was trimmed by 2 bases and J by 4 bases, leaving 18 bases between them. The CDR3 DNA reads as TGTGCCAGCAGTTTAGGGGCAGAGAGGCCCCGTAATCAGCCCCAGCATTTT. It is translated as CASSLGAERPRNQPQHF. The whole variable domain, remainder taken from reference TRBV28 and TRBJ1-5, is DVKVTQSSRYLVKRTGEKVFLECVQDMDHENMFWYRQDPGLGLRLIYFSYDVKMKEKGDIPEGYSVSREKKERFSLILESASTNQTSMYLCASSLGAERPRNQPQHFGDGTRLSIL.

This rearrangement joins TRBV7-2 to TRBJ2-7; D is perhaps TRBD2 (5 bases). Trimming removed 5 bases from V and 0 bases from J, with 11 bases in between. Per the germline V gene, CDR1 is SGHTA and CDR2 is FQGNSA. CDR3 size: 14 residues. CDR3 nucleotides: TGTGCCAGCAGCCGGGGTGGGAGCTCCTACGAGCAGTACTTC. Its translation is CASSRGGSSYEQYF.

The DNA of the CDR3 is TGTGCCAGCAGTGAAGCGGCAGTGAGGTCCTACGAGCAGTACTTC. The encoded protein is CASSEAAVRSYEQYF. The chain joins TRBV6-1 to TRBJ2-7; D unclear. In germline, CDR1 is MNHNS, CDR2 SASEGT. V lost 0 bases to trimming and J lost 1 base, with 10 bases between them. This CDR3 is built from 15 residues.

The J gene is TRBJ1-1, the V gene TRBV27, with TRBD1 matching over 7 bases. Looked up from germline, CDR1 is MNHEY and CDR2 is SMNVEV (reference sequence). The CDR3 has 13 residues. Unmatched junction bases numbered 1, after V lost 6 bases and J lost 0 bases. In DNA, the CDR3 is TGTGCCAGCAGGGACAGGTTGAACACTGAAGCTTTCTTT. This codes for CASRDRLNTEAFF.

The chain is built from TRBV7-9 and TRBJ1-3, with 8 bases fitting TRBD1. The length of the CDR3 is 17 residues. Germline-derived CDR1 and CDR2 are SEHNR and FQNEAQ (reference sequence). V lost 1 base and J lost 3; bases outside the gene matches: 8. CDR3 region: CASSLGWTGRGGNTIYF. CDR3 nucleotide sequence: TGTGCCAGCAGCTTAGGTTGGACAGGGCGAGGTGGAAACACCATATATTTT.

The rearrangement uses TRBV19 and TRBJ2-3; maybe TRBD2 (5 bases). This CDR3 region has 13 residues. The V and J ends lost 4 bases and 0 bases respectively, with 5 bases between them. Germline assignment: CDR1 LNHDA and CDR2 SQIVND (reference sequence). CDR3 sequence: CASSSGSTDTQYF. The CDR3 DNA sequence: TGTGCCAGTAGTAGCGGGAGCACAGATACGCAGTATTTT.

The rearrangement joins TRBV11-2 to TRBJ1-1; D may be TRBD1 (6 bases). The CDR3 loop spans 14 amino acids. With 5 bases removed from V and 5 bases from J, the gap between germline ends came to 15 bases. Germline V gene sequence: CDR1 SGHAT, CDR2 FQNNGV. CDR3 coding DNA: TGTGCCAGCAGCAGCAGACAGGCTAGTACTGAAGCTTTCTTT. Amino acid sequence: CASSSRQASTEAFF.

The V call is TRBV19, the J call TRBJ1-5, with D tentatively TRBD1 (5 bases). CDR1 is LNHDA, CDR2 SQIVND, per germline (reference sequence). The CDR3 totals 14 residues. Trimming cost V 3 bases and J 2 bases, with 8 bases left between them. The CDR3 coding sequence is TGTGCCAGTAGTATGTGGGGCGGCAATCAGCCCCAGCATTTT. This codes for CASSMWGGNQPQHF.

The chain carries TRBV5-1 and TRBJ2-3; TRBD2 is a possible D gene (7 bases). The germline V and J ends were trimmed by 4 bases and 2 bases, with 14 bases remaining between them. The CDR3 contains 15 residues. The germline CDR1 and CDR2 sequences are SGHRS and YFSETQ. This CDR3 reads CASSEWGGSTDTQYF. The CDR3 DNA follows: TGCGCCAGCAGCGAGTGGGGGGGCTCCACAGATACGCAGTATTTT.

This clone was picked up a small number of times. The CDR3 DNA reads as TGTGCCAGCAGCCAGCAGGGGACGGTGAACACTGAAGCTTTCTTT. Its protein is CASSQQGTVNTEAFF. V usage is TRBV7-9 and J usage is TRBJ1-1, with D maybe TRBD1 (6 bases). This CDR3 region has 15 residues. From germline, CDR1 is SEHNR and CDR2 FQNEAQ (reference sequence). Trimming shortened V by 5 bases and J by 0 bases, and 13 bases separated the two germline ends.

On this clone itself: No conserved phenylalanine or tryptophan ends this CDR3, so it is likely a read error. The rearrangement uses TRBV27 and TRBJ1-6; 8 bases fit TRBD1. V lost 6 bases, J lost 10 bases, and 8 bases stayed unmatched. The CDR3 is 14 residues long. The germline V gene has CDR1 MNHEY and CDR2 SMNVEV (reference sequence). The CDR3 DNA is TGTGCCAGCAGCCCCGCAGGGGGCGGGTCACCCCTCCACCTT. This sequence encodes CASSPAGGGSPLHL.